The sequence of this T cell receptor (beta chain) was determined in a study of blood T cell repertoires in COVID-19. Turning to the study itself: From the United States, Italy and Spain came samples of acute and convalescent COVID-19. Nucleic acid was either cDNA or gDNA, and it came from T cells, B-cell-depleted T cells, or PBMCs.

The CDR3 totals 10 residues. Germline V gene data show CDR1 as SGHTS and CDR2 as YDEGEE. V lost 4 bases, J lost 5 bases, and 3 bases lay in between. Study processing details: Reference gene primer amplification gave nucleated cell count estimates. Sequenced by immunoSEQ multiplex PCR; TCRdb stores in-frame clones only, minus some. The V and J calls and the clone size are those of that table, but D and trimming were determined from the DNA. The table includes about 32,000 clones, more than 70% detected once. The origin of this receptor is a man aged 55-75 years with active or convalescent COVID-19. What was sequenced was peripheral blood. J is TRBJ1-2 and V is TRBV5-8, with unresolved D. The CDR3: CASSLYGYTF. The CDR3 DNA reads TGTGCCAGCAGCCTTTATGGCTACACCTTC.